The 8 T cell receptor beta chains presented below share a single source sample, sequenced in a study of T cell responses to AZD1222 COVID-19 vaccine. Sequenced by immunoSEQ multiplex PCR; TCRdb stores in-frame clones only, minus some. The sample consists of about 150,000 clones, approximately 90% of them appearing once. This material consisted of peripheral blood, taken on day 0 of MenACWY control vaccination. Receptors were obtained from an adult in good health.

Written as DNA, the CDR3 is TGTGCCAGCAGCCCGAGCGGGACGACCTACGAGCAGTACTTC. It specifies CASSPSGTTYEQYF. The rearrangement joins TRBV9 to TRBJ2-7; 7 bases fit TRBD2. Germline assignment: CDR1 SGDLS and CDR2 YYNGEE. The CDR3 totals 14 residues. With V trimmed by 4 bases and J by 2 bases, 6 bases remained unmatched.

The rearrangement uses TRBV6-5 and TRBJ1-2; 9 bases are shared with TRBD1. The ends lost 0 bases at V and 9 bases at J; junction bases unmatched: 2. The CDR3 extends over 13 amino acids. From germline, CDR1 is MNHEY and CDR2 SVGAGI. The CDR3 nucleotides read TGTGCCAGCAGTTACTCTGGACAGGGGAGCTACACCTTC. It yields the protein CASSYSGQGSYTF.

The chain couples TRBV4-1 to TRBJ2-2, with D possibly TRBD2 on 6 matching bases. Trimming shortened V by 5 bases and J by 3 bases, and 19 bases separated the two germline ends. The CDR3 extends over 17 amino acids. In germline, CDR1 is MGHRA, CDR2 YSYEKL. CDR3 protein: CASSAGLTSWDTGELFF. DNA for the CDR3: TGCGCCAGCAGCGCAGGCCTGACTAGTTGGGACACCGGGGAGCTGTTTTTT.

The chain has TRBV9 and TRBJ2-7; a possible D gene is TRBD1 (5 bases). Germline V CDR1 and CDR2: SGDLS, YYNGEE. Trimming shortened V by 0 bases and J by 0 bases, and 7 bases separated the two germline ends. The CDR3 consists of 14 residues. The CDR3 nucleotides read TGTGCCAGCAGCGTAGACCAGGGCTCCTACGAGCAGTACTTC. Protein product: CASSVDQGSYEQYF.

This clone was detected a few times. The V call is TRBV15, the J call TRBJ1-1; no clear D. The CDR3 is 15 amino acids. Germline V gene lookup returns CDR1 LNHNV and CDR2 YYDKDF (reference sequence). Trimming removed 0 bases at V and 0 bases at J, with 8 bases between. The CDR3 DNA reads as TGTGCCACCAGCAGAGATCTGGCATTGAACACTGAAGCTTTCTTT. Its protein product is CATSRDLALNTEAFF.

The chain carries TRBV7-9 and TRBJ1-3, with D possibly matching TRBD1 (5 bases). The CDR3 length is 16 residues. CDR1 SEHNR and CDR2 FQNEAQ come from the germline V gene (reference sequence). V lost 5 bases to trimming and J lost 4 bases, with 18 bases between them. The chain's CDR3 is CASSLTSGASGNTIYF. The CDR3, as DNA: TGTGCCAGCAGCCTGACCTCTGGGGCATCGGGAAACACCATATATTTT.

This CDR3 is CASSPNSPARTTGGEQYF. The CDR3, as DNA: TGTGCCAGCTCACCAAATTCCCCTGCCCGGACGACCGGGGGCGAGCAGTACTTC. The chain links TRBV18 to TRBJ2-7; possibly TRBD2 for D (6 bases). The CDR3 covers 18 residues. CDR1 is KGHSH, CDR2 LQKENI, per germline. The V end was cut by 2 bases, the J end by 6 bases, with 26 bases between.

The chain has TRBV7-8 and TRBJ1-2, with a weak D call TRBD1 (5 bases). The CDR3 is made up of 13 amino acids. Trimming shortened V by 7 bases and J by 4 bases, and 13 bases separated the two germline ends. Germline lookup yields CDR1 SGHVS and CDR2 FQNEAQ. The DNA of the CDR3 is TGTGCCAGCACCCCCAGGGATTCCTATGGCTACACCTTC. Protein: CASTPRDSYGYTF.